The T cell receptor (beta chain) under discussion was sequenced for a study of blood T cells in healthy people across ages. Combining a sample-barcoded 5' primer with a J-beta primer mix, a second PCR ran for 7 to 11 cycles. TCRdb independently ran MiXCR on the 5' RACE reads; one entry per CDR3 protein. The sample has 650,000 to 1,000,000 distinct CDR3 sequences, roughly 40% seen once. The CDR3 extends over 19 amino acids. The V gene's germline CDR1 is MRHNA and CDR2 SNTAGT. The TCR originated in a man aged 18 to 29 in good health. The sequencing input was blood. V usage is TRBV6-4 and J usage is TRBJ2-5, with 9 bases identical to TRBD1. The J call may be faulty, since TRBJ2-7 better matches the DNA end. This chain's CDR3 is CASRPRTGERSTRNYEQYF. CDR3 in DNA: TGTGCCAGCAGACCCAGGACAGGGGAAAGGTCCACTCGGAACTACGAGCAGTACTTC.